What follows is one T cell receptor (beta chain) and its context. Its binding antigen is unknown. Base qualities are not recorded, but no much larger clone differs from it by a single base. This specimen belongs to a study of T cell responses to AZD1222 COVID-19 vaccine (dated by TCRdb to about 2021). In the study overall: A total of 233 trial participants underwent TCR sequencing, of whom about 200 had received two doses of AZD1222 and roughly 26 had received two doses of the MenACWY control vaccine. Trial participants were enrolled by age into 18-55, 56-69 and 70-plus year subgroups, with roughly 160, 29 and 62 TCR-sequenced participants respectively.

In light of the paper, this sample's time point label describes: about 28 days (+/-7) after the second vaccine dose. AZD1222 recipients with second doses at about 4 weeks or about 12 weeks were pooled, because spike-specific TCR depth and breadth did not differ between schedules. Samples from vaccinated people were obtained from the UK trials COV001 and COV002, which included a single-blind randomized controlled phase 2/3 trial of AZD1222 (ChAdOx1 nCoV-19) in healthy adults. Trial participant PBMC samples were collected at day 0 and day 28 after the second dose for TCRbeta chain sequencing. Study-wide conclusions, independent of this receptor: Epitopes outside the regions mutated in the B.1.351 and B.1.1.7 variants were reportedly recognized by nearly half of the unique spike-specific TCRs. Because no day 14 peak-response samples were available, repertoires were characterized only after the peak T cell response. Conclusions about previously exposed vaccinees are limited, since just five or six AZD1222 recipients were seropositive for SARS-CoV-2 at baseline. Most participants were white British and females outnumbered males, and the authors suggested that clonal diversity may have been underestimated. The 56-69-year group was small, and its depth increase did not reach significance, likely because of low power. Spike-specific TCR breadth and depth rose significantly after two AZD1222 doses compared with day 0 and with MenACWY recipients. CD4 TCRs associated with the vaccine covered the entire spike protein, and the dominant responses were in regions 160-218 and 743-854.

The CDR3 regions of human TCRbeta chains were analyzed by immunosequencing. From the authors' description of their analysis: Repertoire TCRs were matched against a reference library of SARS-CoV-2-specific TCRs generated with the MIRA antigen-specificity platform. Breadth was defined as the fraction of unique TCRs that were SARS-CoV-2-associated, and depth was defined as the fraction of total T cells that were SARS-CoV-2-associated. Each spike-specific TCR was assigned to its reactive spike region and to a CD4 or CD8 class using the MIRA data. Log10-transformed breadth and depth values were compared by one-way ANOVA with Sidak's multiple comparisons tests. TCRdb's version of the immuneACCESS table is confined to in-frame rearrangements and falls short of the full clone set. An unresolved V gene accounts for under half of the shortfall where checked; the remainder is of unknown origin. V, J and clone size reflect that table, while D and trimming were determined from the DNA. Here the sample has approximately 100,000 clones; around 87% occur a single time. In total, the top ten clones hold roughly a tenth of the sample.

This TCR derives from an adult who received the AZD1222 COVID-19 vaccine. The material was peripheral blood, obtained 28 days after the second AZD1222 dose.

The nucleotides read TGCAGCGTGGGAACCGGGACAGGCAACACTGAAGCTTTCTTT. Its amino acids are CSVGTGTGNTEAFF. This receptor chain uses TRBV29-1 and TRBJ1-1; TRBD1 agrees with 8 junctional bases. V loses 6 bases at its end and J loses 2 bases; junction bases beyond the gene matches: 8. From cysteine to phenylalanine, the CDR3 is 14 amino acids long. Here the CDR3 DNA is all that survives: 42 bases in frame from base 1. CDR1 and CDR2 were assigned from the germline V gene as SQVTM and ANQGSEA.